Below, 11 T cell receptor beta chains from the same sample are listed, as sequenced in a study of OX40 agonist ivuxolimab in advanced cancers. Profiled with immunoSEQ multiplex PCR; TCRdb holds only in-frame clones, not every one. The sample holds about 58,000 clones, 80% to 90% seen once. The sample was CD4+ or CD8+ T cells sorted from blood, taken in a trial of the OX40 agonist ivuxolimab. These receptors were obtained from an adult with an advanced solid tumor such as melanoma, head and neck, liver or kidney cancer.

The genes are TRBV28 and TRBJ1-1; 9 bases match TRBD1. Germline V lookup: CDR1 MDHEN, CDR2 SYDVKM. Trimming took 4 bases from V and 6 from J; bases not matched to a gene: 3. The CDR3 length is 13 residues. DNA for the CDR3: TGTGCCAGCAGTTCGACAGGGGGTGCTGAAGCTTTCTTT. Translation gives CASSSTGGAEAFF.

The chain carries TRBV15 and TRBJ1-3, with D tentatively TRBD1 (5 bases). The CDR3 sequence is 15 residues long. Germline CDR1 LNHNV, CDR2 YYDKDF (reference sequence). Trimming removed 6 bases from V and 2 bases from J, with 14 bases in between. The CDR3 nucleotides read TGTGCCACCAGTCCACAGGTATTCACTGGAAACACCATATATTTT. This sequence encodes CATSPQVFTGNTIYF.

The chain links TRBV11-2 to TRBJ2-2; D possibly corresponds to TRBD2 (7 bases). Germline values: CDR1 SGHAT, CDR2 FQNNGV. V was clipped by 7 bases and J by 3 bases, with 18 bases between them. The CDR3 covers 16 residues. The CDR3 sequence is CASKLRGRDYTGELFF. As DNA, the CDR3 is TGTGCCAGCAAGCTTAGGGGGAGGGATTACACCGGGGAGCTGTTTTTT.

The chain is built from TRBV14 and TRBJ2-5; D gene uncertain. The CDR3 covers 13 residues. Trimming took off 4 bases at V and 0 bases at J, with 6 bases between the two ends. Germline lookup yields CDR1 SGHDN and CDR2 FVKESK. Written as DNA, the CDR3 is TGTGCCAGCAGCCCTTGGTACCAAGAGACCCAGTACTTC. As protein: CASSPWYQETQYF.

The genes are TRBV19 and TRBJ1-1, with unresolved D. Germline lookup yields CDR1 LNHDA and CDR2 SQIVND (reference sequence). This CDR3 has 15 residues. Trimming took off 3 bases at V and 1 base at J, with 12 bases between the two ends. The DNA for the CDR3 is TGTGCCAGTAGTATCCCAGGAATGGAGAACACTGAAGCTTTCTTT. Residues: CASSIPGMENTEAFF.

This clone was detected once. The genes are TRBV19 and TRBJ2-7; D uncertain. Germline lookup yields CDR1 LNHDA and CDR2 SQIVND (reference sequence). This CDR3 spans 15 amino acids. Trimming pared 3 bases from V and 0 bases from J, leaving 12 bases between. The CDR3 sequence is CASSIGTPPSYEQYF. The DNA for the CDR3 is TGTGCCAGTAGTATTGGAACTCCCCCCTCCTACGAGCAGTACTTC.

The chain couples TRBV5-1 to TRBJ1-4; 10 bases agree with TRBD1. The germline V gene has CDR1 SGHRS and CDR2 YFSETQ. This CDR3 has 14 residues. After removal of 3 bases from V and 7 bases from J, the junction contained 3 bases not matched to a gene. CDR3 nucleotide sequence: TGCGCCAGCAGCTCCAGGACAGGGGGTGAAAAACTGTTTTTT. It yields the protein CASSSRTGGEKLFF.

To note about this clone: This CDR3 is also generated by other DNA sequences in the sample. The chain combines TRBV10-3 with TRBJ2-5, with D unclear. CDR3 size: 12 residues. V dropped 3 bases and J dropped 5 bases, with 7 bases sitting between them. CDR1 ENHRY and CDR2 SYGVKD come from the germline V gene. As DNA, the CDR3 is TGTGCCATCAGTGATGTCGGGGAGACCCAGTACTTC. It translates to CAISDVGETQYF.

The CDR3 loop reads CASNRVAGELFF. The CDR3 nucleotides read TGTGCCAGCAATAGGGTGGCCGGGGAGCTGTTTTTT. The V call is TRBV6-1, the J call TRBJ2-2; D is undetermined. With 7 bases removed from V and 6 bases from J, the gap between germline ends came to 9 bases. This CDR3 comprises 12 residues. Germline V CDR1 and CDR2: MNHNS, SASEGT.

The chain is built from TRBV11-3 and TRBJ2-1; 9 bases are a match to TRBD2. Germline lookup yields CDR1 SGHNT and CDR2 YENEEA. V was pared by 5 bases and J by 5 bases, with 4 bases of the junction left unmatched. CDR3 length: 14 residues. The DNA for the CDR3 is TGTGCCAGCAGCCTGACTAGCGGAAACAATGAGCAGTTCTTC. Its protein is CASSLTSGNNEQFF.

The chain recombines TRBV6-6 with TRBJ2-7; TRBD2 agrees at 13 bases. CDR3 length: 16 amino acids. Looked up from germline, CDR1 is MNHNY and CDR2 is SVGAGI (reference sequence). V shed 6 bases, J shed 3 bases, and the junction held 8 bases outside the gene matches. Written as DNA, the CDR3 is TGTGCCAGCAGCCAAGGACTAGCGGGAGTTGTCTACGAGCAGTACTTC. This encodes CASSQGLAGVVYEQYF.